This T cell receptor beta chain derives from a study of blood T cell repertoires in COVID-19. As for the study in general: COVID-19 samples collected from the United States, Italy and Spain covered acute and convalescent phases. The cDNA or gDNA used as material had been derived from T cells, B-cell-depleted T cells, or PBMCs.

Some clones are missing from TCRdb's copy, which holds only in-frame ones; the method was immunoSEQ multiplex PCR. The sample includes 150,000 or so clones, roughly 70% of them seen just once. This CDR3 has 15 amino acids. V was clipped by 5 bases and J by 10 bases, with 21 bases between them. Germline V gives CDR1 SGHVS, CDR2 FNYEAQ. The clonotype originates from an elderly woman with acute or convalescent COVID-19. Source material: peripheral blood. The V gene is TRBV7-6, the J gene TRBJ2-1; D call uncertain. CDR3 amino acids: CASSPQLGSWVEQFF. In nucleotides, the CDR3 is TGTGCCAGCAGCCCCCAGTTGGGCAGCTGGGTGGAGCAGTTCTTC.